The rows below give T cell receptor beta chains drawn from one sample of a study of cytomegalovirus exposure and HLA in healthy donors. Libraries were prepared by immunoSEQ multiplex PCR; TCRdb keeps only in-frame clonotypes and omits some of them. Of roughly 180,000 clones detected, around 81% appear once; the ten largest clones hold around 2.1%. The sample was PBMCs. The receptors were gathered from a woman under 30 in good health and CMV-seropositive. CDR3s include the opening cysteine and the closing phenylalanine or tryptophan. A D gene is named only where the DNA matches it firmly. Clone sizes are given selectively: once, few, many, or a class where the clone is expanded.

J gene | clone size | V gene | D gene | CDR3 DNA | CDR3 protein
TRBJ2-4 | - | TRBV7-8 | - | TGTGCCAGCAGCTTTCTGTACGGGGTCAAAAACATTCAGTACTTC | CASSFLYGVKNIQYF
TRBJ2-3 | - | TRBV27 | - | TGTGCCAGCATGCTACAGGGCACAGATACGCAGTATTTT | CASMLQGTDTQYF
TRBJ1-1 | - | TRBV15 | - | TGTGCCACCAGCAGAGGGGAGATGACCTTGAACACTGAAGCTTTCTTT | CATSRGEMTLNTEAFF
TRBJ2-3 | - | TRBV10-3 | - | TGTGCCATCAGTTCGGAGGGGATCACAGATACGCAGTATTTT | CAISSEGITDTQYF
TRBJ2-1 | - | TRBV29-1 | - | TGCAGCGTTGATCTAGGGGGTAGACAGAACAATGAGCAGTTCTTC | CSVDLGGRQNNEQFF
TRBJ2-3 | - | TRBV12-5 | TRBD2 | TGTGCTAGTGGTTTCCGGGGTGGAGGAGCGGGGGAATCGCCTCCAACAGATACGCAGTATTTT | CASGFRGGGAGESPPTDTQYF
TRBJ1-4 | - | TRBV5-7 | - | TGTGCCAGCAGTTTCCATAGGAGAGCTAATGAAAAACTGTTTTTT | CASSFHRRANEKLFF
TRBJ2-3 | - | TRBV2 | - | TGTGCCAGCTCAGGACACACAGATACGCAGTATTTT | CASSGHTDTQYF
TRBJ2-5 | - | TRBV5-4 | - | TGTGCCAGCAGCTTGGCAAGGGATGGCGGGTTCCCTCGAGGGACCCAGTACTTC | CASSLARDGGFPRGTQYF
TRBJ2-1 | - | TRBV19 | - | TGTGCCAGTAGCGGTCAGGCCTACAATGAGCAGTTCTTC | CASSGQAYNEQFF
TRBJ2-3 | - | TRBV30 | - | TGTGCCTGGTCTGTACTCAAGGATACGCAGTATTTT | CAWSVLKDTQYF
TRBJ1-2 | once | TRBV6-5 | TRBD1 | TGTGCCAGCAGGAATGGACAGGGCCTTTCCTATGGCTACACCTTC | CASRNGQGLSYGYTF
TRBJ2-5 | few | TRBV5-1 | - | TGCGCCAGCAGCTTGGGTCTAGCCGGGACCCAGTACTTC | CASSLGLAGTQYF
TRBJ1-6 | - | TRBV5-6 | TRBD1 | TGTGCCAGCAGCACCGGGACAGGGGTTTTACCCCTCCACTTT | CASSTGTGVLPLHF
TRBJ1-6 | - | TRBV23-1 | - | TGCGCCAGCAGTCAGTTAAAGGGGCCAAGGGATTCACCCCTCCACTTT | CASSQLKGPRDSPLHF
TRBJ1-2 | - | TRBV6-1 | - | TGTGCCAGCAGCCTACAGAGTTTCTATGGCTACACCTTC | CASSLQSFYGYTF
TRBJ1-5 | - | TRBV4-1 | - | TGCGCCAGCAGCCAAGAGGGCCACAGTAATCAGCCCCAGCATTTT | CASSQEGHSNQPQHF
TRBJ2-2 | - | TRBV28 | TRBD2 | TGTGCTTCCGAAGGGACTAGCGGATCCACCGGGGAGCTGTTTTTT | CASEGTSGSTGELFF
TRBJ1-1 | - | TRBV30 | - | TGTGCCTGGAGTGTATCTGGGCAGACCGCTTTCTTT | CAWSVSGQTAFF
TRBJ2-1 | - | TRBV7-9 | - | TGTGCCAGCAGCCAACGTACCAGCGATGAGCAGTTCTTC | CASSQRTSDEQFF
TRBJ2-1 | - | TRBV7-9 | - | TGTGCCAGCAGCTTTGTCAGCTCCTACAATGAGCAGTTCTTC | CASSFVSSYNEQFF
TRBJ1-2 | - | TRBV5-8 | - | TGTGCCAGCAGCTTGAACGGGGGAGGGATTTATGGCTACACCTTC | CASSLNGGGIYGYTF
TRBJ1-2 | - | TRBV5-6 | - | TGTGCCAGCAGCCGGGCGGGGATATCCTATGGCTACACCTTC | CASSRAGISYGYTF
TRBJ1-4 | - | TRBV6-5 | - | TGTGCCAGCAGTTTCGGGCGCGGGTGGGAAAAACTGTTTTTT | CASSFGRGWEKLFF
TRBJ1-1 | - | TRBV7-9 | - | TGTTCCAGCAGCAACAGTGAAGCTTTCTTT | CSSSNSEAFF
TRBJ2-3 | - | TRBV2 | TRBD1 | TGTGCCAGCCACCAGGGGGTGGGGATCACAGATACGCAGTATTTT | CASHQGVGITDTQYF
TRBJ1-6 | - | TRBV7-4 | - | TGTGCCAGCAGCTCGGGACTGTCTAATTCACCCCTCCACTTT | CASSSGLSNSPLHF
TRBJ2-5 | - | TRBV7-3 | - | TGTGCCAGCAGCCCTCGGGGTCCCGGGGAGACCCAGTACTTC | CASSPRGPGETQYF
TRBJ2-1 | - | TRBV6-6 | TRBD1 | TGTGCCAGCAACCAGGGACAGATCTACAATGAGCAGTTCTTC | CASNQGQIYNEQFF
TRBJ2-1 | once | TRBV10-3 | TRBD1 | TGTGCCATCAGTGAGTCCAGAGGGACAGTCAATGAGCAGTTCTTC | CAISESRGTVNEQFF
TRBJ1-1 | - | TRBV5-6 | - | TGTGCCAGCAGCTTGTCCCGCAGGGCAGTCGCTGAAGCTTTCTTT | CASSLSRRAVAEAFF
TRBJ1-2 | once | TRBV5-1 | TRBD1 | TGCGCCAGCAGCTTACCCGACAGGGGCTATGGCTACACCTTC | CASSLPDRGYGYTF
TRBJ2-3 | - | TRBV7-3 | - | TGTGCCAGCAGCTTTAGGGGGATTGGGACAGATACGCAGTATTTT | CASSFRGIGTDTQYF
TRBJ1-2 | - | TRBV7-3 | - | TGTGCCAGCAGCCTTATCACAGGGTTCGGCTACACCTTC | CASSLITGFGYTF
TRBJ1-5 | - | TRBV9 | - | TGTGCCAGCAGCGTAGAGGGAGGGTTAAATCAGCCCCAGCATTTT | CASSVEGGLNQPQHF
TRBJ1-5 | - | TRBV6-1 | TRBD1 | TGTGCCAGCAGAGGACAGGCGCATCAGCCCCAGCATTTT | CASRGQAHQPQHF
TRBJ1-5 | - | TRBV11-2 | TRBD1 | TGTGCCAGCAGCTTAACCCCGACAGGGAAGCCCCAGCATTTT | CASSLTPTGKPQHF
TRBJ2-3 | once | TRBV6-6 | - | TGTGCCAGCAGTTACGCGGGGGATACGCAGTATTTT | CASSYAGDTQYF
TRBJ1-3 | - | TRBV4-1 | - | TGCGCCAGCAGCCAAGGGCAGGGGAGATACACCATATATTTT | CASSQGQGRYTIYF
TRBJ2-7 | - | TRBV5-6 | - | TGTGCCAGCAGCTGGAGCTCTCGGCCCTACGAGCAGTACTTC | CASSWSSRPYEQYF
TRBJ2-2 | - | TRBV28 | TRBD2 | TGTGCCAGCAGTTTCCGGGCGGGGGGCTTTAACACCGGGGAGCTGTTTTTT | CASSFRAGGFNTGELFF
TRBJ1-1 | - | TRBV6-1 | - | TGTGCCAGCAGTGACAAGTTTTTACAGGGAGCCACTGAAGCTTTCTTT | CASSDKFLQGATEAFF
TRBJ1-6 | - | TRBV5-1 | TRBD1 | TGCGCCAGCAGCTGGGACAGCAGAAATTCACCCCTCCACTTT | CASSWDSRNSPLHF
TRBJ1-1 | - | TRBV9 | TRBD1 | TGTGCCAGCAGCGTAACAGGGGGTTTCGCTGAAGCTTTCTTT | CASSVTGGFAEAFF
TRBJ1-1 | few | TRBV2 | - | TGTGCCAGCAGTGAAGTGAGGAACACTGAAGCTTTCTTT | CASSEVRNTEAFF
TRBJ1-3 | - | TRBV18 | TRBD1 | TGTGCCAGCTCACCGGGACAGCTCTCTGGAAACACCATATATTTT | CASSPGQLSGNTIYF
TRBJ1-1 | - | TRBV28 | - | TGTGCCAGCAGTTTGATCGGAGACTTGAACACTGAAGCTTTCTTT | CASSLIGDLNTEAFF
TRBJ1-2 | once | TRBV5-3 | - | TGTGCCAGAAGTCTCCCAGGGCCTTATGGCTACACCTTC | CARSLPGPYGYTF
TRBJ2-2 | once | TRBV6-1 | TRBD2 | TGTGCCAGCAGTATCCGGGACTATAACACCGGGGAGCTGTTTTTT | CASSIRDYNTGELFF
TRBJ1-2 | - | TRBV2 | - | TGTGCCAGTACGGTCTCAGGGTATGGCTACACCTTC | CASTVSGYGYTF
TRBJ1-4 | - | TRBV7-6 | TRBD1 | TGTGCCAGCAGCTTAGGCAGGGGGCATGAAAAACTGTTTTTT | CASSLGRGHEKLFF
TRBJ1-3 | few | TRBV10-3 | - | TGTGCCAGCCGTGACGGTCCTTCTGGAAACACCATATATTTT | CASRDGPSGNTIYF
TRBJ1-2 | - | TRBV9 | TRBD1 | TGTGCCAGCACCATCCGGGACAGCCCCTATGGCTACACCTTC | CASTIRDSPYGYTF
TRBJ2-5 | few | TRBV7-9 | TRBD2 | TGTGCCAGCGGGGGGGTAGGGGAGACCCAGTACTTC | CASGGVGETQYF
TRBJ1-1 | - | TRBV5-1 | TRBD1 | TGCGCCAGCAGCTGGACAGGTATGAACACTGAAGCTTTCTTT | CASSWTGMNTEAFF
TRBJ1-5 | - | TRBV6-1 | TRBD1 | TGTGCCAGCAGGTCTACTGACAGGGGGCATCAGCCCCAGCATTTT | CASRSTDRGHQPQHF
TRBJ1-2 | once | TRBV7-2 | - | TGTGCCAGCAGCTTACGGGGTTATGGCTACACCTTC | CASSLRGYGYTF
TRBJ2-5 | - | TRBV28 | - | TGTGCCAGCAGTTTAGCCGGGACCCAGTACTTC | CASSLAGTQYF
TRBJ2-3 | - | TRBV7-9 | - | TGTGCCAGCAGCTTAACTAGCTACACAGATACGCAGTATTTT | CASSLTSYTDTQYF
TRBJ1-5 | - | TRBV7-8 | - | TGTGCCAGCAGCTTAGATGGGGTAGCGTCGCCCCAGCATTTT | CASSLDGVASPQHF